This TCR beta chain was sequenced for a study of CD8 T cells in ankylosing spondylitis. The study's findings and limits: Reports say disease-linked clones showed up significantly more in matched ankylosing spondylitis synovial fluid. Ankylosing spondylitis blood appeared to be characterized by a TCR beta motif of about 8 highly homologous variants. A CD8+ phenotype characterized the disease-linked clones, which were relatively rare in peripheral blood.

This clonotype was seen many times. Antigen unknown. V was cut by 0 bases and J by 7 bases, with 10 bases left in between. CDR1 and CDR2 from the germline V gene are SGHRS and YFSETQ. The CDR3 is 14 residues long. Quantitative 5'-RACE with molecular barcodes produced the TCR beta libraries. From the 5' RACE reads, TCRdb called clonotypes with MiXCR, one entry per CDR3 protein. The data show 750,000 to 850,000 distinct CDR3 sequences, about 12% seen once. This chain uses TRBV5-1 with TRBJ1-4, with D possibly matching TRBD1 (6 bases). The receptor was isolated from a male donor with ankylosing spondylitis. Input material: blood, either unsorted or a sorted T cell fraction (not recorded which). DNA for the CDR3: TGCGCCAGCAGCTTGGACGGGGGCGGTGAAAAACTGTTTTTT. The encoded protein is CASSLDGGGEKLFF. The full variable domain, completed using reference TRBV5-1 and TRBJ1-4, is KAGVTQTPRYLIKTRGQQVTLSCSPISGHRSVSWYQQTPGQGLQFLFEYFSETQRNKGNFPGRFSGRQFSNSRSEMNVSTLELGDSALYLCASSLDGGGEKLFFGSGTQLSVL.